The clone carrying this TCR beta chain was counted only a few times. The sample originates from a study of blood T cell repertoires in COVID-19. The wider study: Sources were T cells, B-cell-depleted T cells, or PBMCs; the material itself was cDNA or gDNA.

Repertoires were generated with immunoSEQ multiplex PCR, while TCRdb's copy carries only in-frame clones and drops some. Of 270,000 or so clones listed, about 85% are singletons. The receptor was derived from a human donor in a cohort sampled during active COVID-19. The specimen was peripheral blood.

The CDR3 bases are TGTGCCAGCAGCCTCCTCCTACAGCCCCAGCATTTT. Translated: CASSLLLQPQHF. V gene TRBV28 combines with J gene TRBJ1-5; D gene unclear. Trimming removed 6 bases from V and 7 bases from J, with 10 bases in between. CDR3 size: 12 residues. Germline loops: CDR1 MDHEN, CDR2 SYDVKM.